The clone carrying this T cell receptor (beta chain) was observed a few times. Its antigen is unknown. Stated treatment: roughly 10-day PBMC culture with coronavirus spike peptide pools or control peptides (ViraFEST assay). Ahead of the COVID-19 pandemic (2011-2018), the CD4+ T cells of the unexposed donor were collected. These data belong to a study of vaccination and CD4 T cells after COVID-19. Findings and limits, study-wide: The median count of SARS-CoV-2-reactive clonotypes rose from approximately 21 to 40, not significantly.

Once obtained from cultured CD4+ T cells, the DNA was sequenced using the Oncomine TCR Beta short-read assay. TCRdb ran MiXCR on the PCR reads and lists one entry per CDR3 protein. Of 7,000 or so distinct CDR3 sequences in the sample, around 42% are singletons; the top ten hold approximately 31%. Germline assignment: CDR1 LNHDA and CDR2 SQIVND (reference sequence). The CDR3 extends over 15 amino acids. The V end was cut by 5 bases, the J end by 5 bases, with 18 bases between. The gene calls are TRBV19 and TRBJ1-1; D unclear. Sequenced material: CD4+ T cells from blood, cultured in vitro. This clonotype was obtained from a human donor in good health. CDR3 DNA: TGTGCCAGTAGTGAAATGTGGTGGGGAGCGACTGAAGCTTTCTTT. Amino acid sequence: CASSEMWWGATEAFF.